The 21 T cell receptor beta chains listed next were all sequenced from one sample in a study of blood T cell repertoires in COVID-19. Produced via immunoSEQ multiplex PCR; TCRdb's table is partial and in-frame only. The sample has hundreds of thousands of clones, 88% seen once. The material sequenced was PBMCs or T cells enriched from blood (not recorded which). These receptor sequences come from a woman aged 45-59 years who had recovered from COVID-19.

The rearrangement joins TRBV9 to TRBJ1-1; possible D gene TRBD1, 6 bases. The CDR3 contains 14 residues. Germline values: CDR1 SGDLS, CDR2 YYNGEE. Trimming stripped 6 bases from V and 2 bases from J, with 14 bases between. The CDR3 region has the DNA TGTGCCAGCACCAAAGACAGGATAAACACTGAAGCTTTCTTT. Protein: CASTKDRINTEAFF. Looking up the rest from reference TRBV9 and TRBJ1-1 gives the full variable domain: DSGVTQTPKHLITATGQRVTLRCSPRSGDLSVYWYQQSLDQGLQFLIQYYNGEERAKGNILERFSAQQFPDLHSELNLSSLELGDSALYFCASTKDRINTEAFFGQGTRLTVV.

The rearrangement uses TRBV10-3 and TRBJ1-5; tentatively, D is TRBD1 (6 bases). This CDR3 region has 14 residues. CDR1 and CDR2 (germline): ENHRY, SYGVKD. The germline V and J ends were trimmed by 4 bases and 4 bases, with 11 bases remaining between them. The CDR3 reads CAISGGTRNQPQHF. The CDR3 bases are TGTGCCATCAGTGGGGGGACACGGAATCAGCCCCAGCATTTT.

The chain carries TRBV15 and TRBJ2-3, with no clear D. Looked up from germline, CDR1 is LNHNV and CDR2 is YYDKDF (reference sequence). Trimming removed 2 bases from V and 2 bases from J, with 8 bases in between. This CDR3 contains 14 residues. CDR3 protein: CATSRPGPTDTQYF. The CDR3, as DNA: TGTGCCACCAGCAGACCGGGTCCCACAGATACGCAGTATTTT. Supplemented by reference TRBV15 and TRBJ2-3, the full variable domain reads DAMVIQNPRYQVTQFGKPVTLSCSQTLNHNVMYWYQQKSSQAPKLLFHYYDKDFNNEADTPDNFQSRRPNTSFCFLDIRSPGLGDTAMYLCATSRPGPTDTQYFGPGTRLTVL.

This rearrangement joins TRBV9 to TRBJ2-1, with TRBD2 matching 8 bases. This CDR3 spans 15 amino acids. With V trimmed by 4 bases and J by 4 bases, 7 bases remained unmatched. Germline lookup yields CDR1 SGDLS and CDR2 YYNGEE. CDR3 amino acids: CASSRPSGPYNEQFF. The CDR3 coding sequence is TGTGCCAGCAGCAGACCTAGCGGGCCATACAATGAGCAGTTCTTC.

CDR3 amino acids: CASSIDLRQGLSNQPQHF. CDR3 DNA: TGTGCCAGTAGTATAGATCTTCGGCAGGGGTTGAGCAATCAGCCCCAGCATTTT. This chain links TRBV19 with TRBJ1-5, with D possibly matching TRBD1 (6 bases). From germline, CDR1 is LNHDA and CDR2 SQIVND (reference sequence). CDR3 length: 18 amino acids. V was clipped by 0 bases and J by 1 base, with 16 bases between them.

The rearrangement links TRBV12-3 or TRBV12-4 to TRBJ1-2, with D possibly matching TRBD1 (6 bases). This CDR3 comprises 13 residues. V was shortened by 3 bases and J by 4 bases, with 9 bases between the two germline ends. CDR3 bases: TGTGCCAGCAGTTTGTTGGGGGCCTATGGCTACACCTTC. Translated, it gives CASSLLGAYGYTF.

The chain recombines TRBV27 with TRBJ2-1; 8 bases agree with TRBD2. V lost 5 bases to trimming and J lost 5 bases; unmatched junction nucleotides: 8. Looked up from germline, CDR1 is MNHEY and CDR2 is SMNVEV (reference sequence). The CDR3 totals 15 residues. CDR3 sequence (DNA): TGTGCCAGCAGTAAGGGACTAGTAGGGCACAATGAGCAGTTCTTC. Its protein is CASSKGLVGHNEQFF.

The chain has TRBV7-2 and TRBJ1-5; D not certain. Between the trimmed V and J ends, which lost 5 bases and 6 bases, there was a span of 20 bases. Germline lookup yields CDR1 SGHTA and CDR2 FQGNSA. The CDR3 loop spans 16 amino acids. The CDR3 sequence is CASSPRDQRAAQPQHF. The CDR3 region has the DNA TGTGCCAGCAGCCCCCGGGATCAAAGGGCGGCTCAGCCCCAGCATTTT.

The chain joins TRBV6-2 or TRBV6-3 to TRBJ1-1; no clear D. Looked up from germline, CDR1 is MNHEY and CDR2 is SVGEGT. V lost 2 bases to trimming and J lost 10 bases, with 14 bases between them. CDR3 size: 13 residues. The DNA of the CDR3 is TGTGCCAGCAGTTACGGGCCCGGCGGGAGAGCTTTCTTT. Encoded protein: CASSYGPGGRAFF.

The chain carries TRBV11-2 and TRBJ1-1; 10 bases are a match to TRBD1. The CDR3 runs 13 residues. CDR1 is SGHAT, CDR2 FQNNGV, per germline. V shed 4 bases and J 4 bases; nucleotides not matched to a gene: 0. Here the CDR3 reads CASSWTGGTEAFF. CDR3 coding DNA: TGTGCCAGCAGCTGGACAGGGGGCACTGAAGCTTTCTTT.

The J gene is TRBJ2-3, the V gene TRBV27; D may be TRBD1 (5 bases). The CDR3 runs to 12 residues. Trimming took 10 bases from V and 3 from J, leaving 11 bases between them. The germline CDR1 and CDR2 sequences are MNHEY and SMNVEV (reference sequence). CDR3 DNA: TGTGCCATTAACCAGGGAACAGATACGCAGTATTTT. This sequence encodes CAINQGTDTQYF.

V and J are TRBV4-2 and TRBJ2-2; 16 nucleotides line up with TRBD2. After removal of 1 base from V and 6 bases from J, the junction contained 5 bases not matched to a gene. Per the germline V gene, CDR1 is LGHNA and CDR2 is YNFKEQ. CDR3 length: 18 residues. CDR3 loop: CASSQVGLAGGIPGELFF. The DNA for the CDR3 is TGTGCCAGCAGCCAAGTGGGACTAGCGGGAGGGATACCCGGGGAGCTGTTTTTT.

The J gene is TRBJ2-5, the V gene TRBV18, with TRBD2 identical over 10 bases. Germline lookup yields CDR1 KGHSH and CDR2 LQKENI. The CDR3 has 17 amino acids. The V and J ends lost 3 bases and 6 bases, in that order; junction bases with no gene match: 13. The chain's CDR3 is CASSPPGVSGRIKTQYF. The CDR3 DNA sequence: TGTGCCAGCTCACCTCCCGGAGTTAGCGGGAGGATAAAGACCCAGTACTTC.

This clone appeared once. The rearrangement uses TRBV4-3 and TRBJ1-1, with D uncertain. Germline CDR1 reads LGHNA; CDR2 reads YSLEER. V was shortened by 2 bases and J by 3 bases, with 10 bases between the two germline ends. The CDR3 is 14 amino acids. For the CDR3, the DNA is TGCGCCAGCAGCCAAAACCGCGGGGACACTGAAGCTTTCTTT. Its translation is CASSQNRGDTEAFF.

The chain employs TRBV6-4 and TRBJ2-3; D is undetermined. Trimming cost V 6 bases and J 4 bases, with 17 bases left between them. This CDR3 is built from 15 residues. Germline values: CDR1 MRHNA, CDR2 SNTAGT. The CDR3 DNA reads as TGTGCCAGCAGCACTAATCCCGGTATCGCAGATACGCAGTATTTT. Translated: CASSTNPGIADTQYF.

This clone was seen a single time. This chain joins TRBV4-3 and TRBJ2-7; no firm D call. Germline lookup yields CDR1 LGHNA and CDR2 YSLEER. The CDR3 runs 14 residues. V lost 0 bases and J lost 4, with 10 bases in between. CDR3 in DNA: TGCGCCAGCAGCCAAGAGGCAGGAAGTTACGAGCAGTACTTC. As protein: CASSQEAGSYEQYF.

Worth noting for this clone: The same CDR3 arises from other DNA sequences in this sample as well. The rearrangement uses TRBV5-4 and TRBJ2-7; 7 bases align to TRBD1. J lost 0 bases, V lost 5 bases, and 2 bases had no gene match. The CDR3 extends over 13 amino acids. The germline CDR1 and CDR2 sequences are SGHNT and YYREEE (reference sequence). CDR3 sequence (DNA): TGTGCCAGCAGGAGGACAGGCTCCTACGAGCAGTACTTC. Its protein is CASRRTGSYEQYF.

This clone was found once. The chain carries TRBV30 and TRBJ1-1, with TRBD1 matching 7 bases. V shed 0 bases, J shed 6 bases, and the junction held 1 base outside the gene matches. The germline gives CDR1 GTSNPN, CDR2 SVGIG (reference sequence). The CDR3 runs to 12 residues. CDR3 loop: CAWSVRGAEAFF. The CDR3 DNA reads TGTGCCTGGAGTGTCAGGGGGGCTGAAGCTTTCTTT.

The chain has TRBV28 and TRBJ2-7; TRBD2 matches at 11 bases. The J segment lost 4 bases and the V segment lost 6 bases, leaving 11 bases of the junction unmatched. The CDR3 runs to 16 residues. The germline CDR1 and CDR2 sequences are MDHEN and SYDVKM. CDR3: CASSLNLAGGMYEQYF. The CDR3 nucleotides are TGTGCCAGCAGCCTAAACTTAGCGGGAGGGATGTACGAGCAGTACTTC.

This clone was picked up one time. The chain combines TRBV2 with TRBJ1-1; 11 bases line up with TRBD1. CDR1 SNHLY and CDR2 FYNNEI come from the germline V gene. CDR3 length: 18 amino acids. J lost 4 bases, V lost 6 bases, and 16 bases had no gene match. This CDR3 reads CASSLLRDRGFSFTEAFF. DNA for the CDR3: TGTGCCAGCAGCTTACTCCGGGACAGGGGGTTCAGTTTCACTGAAGCTTTCTTT.

This sequence joins TRBV30 and TRBJ2-7; 8 bases fit TRBD1. The CDR3 totals 15 residues. The germline CDR1 and CDR2 sequences are GTSNPN and SVGIG (reference sequence). The V and J ends lost 4 bases and 4 bases, in that order; junction bases with no gene match: 12. CDR3 loop: CAWTSMDRASYEQYF. CDR3 in DNA: TGTGCCTGGACCAGCATGGACAGGGCTTCTTACGAGCAGTACTTC.